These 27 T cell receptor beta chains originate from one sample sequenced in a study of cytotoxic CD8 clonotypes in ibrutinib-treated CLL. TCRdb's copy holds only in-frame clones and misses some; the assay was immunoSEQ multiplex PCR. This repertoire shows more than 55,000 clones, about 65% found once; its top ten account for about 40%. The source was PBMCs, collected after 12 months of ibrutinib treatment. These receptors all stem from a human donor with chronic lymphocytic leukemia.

The CDR3: CASSLDSGSGTQYF. Here the CDR3 DNA reads TGTGCCAGCAGCTTAGACTCCGGATCGGGGACCCAGTACTTC. This rearrangement joins TRBV7-2 to TRBJ2-5; D is unresolved. This CDR3 has 14 residues. The germline V gene encodes CDR1 SGHTA and CDR2 FQGNSA. Trimming left V 1 base short and J 7 bases short, with 13 bases between.

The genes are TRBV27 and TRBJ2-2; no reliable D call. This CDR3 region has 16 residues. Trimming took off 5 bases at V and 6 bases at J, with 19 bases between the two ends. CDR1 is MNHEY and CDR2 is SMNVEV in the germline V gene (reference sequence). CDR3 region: CASSLRPAARAGELFF. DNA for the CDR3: TGTGCCAGCAGTCTCCGTCCGGCGGCTCGGGCCGGGGAGCTGTTTTTT.

CDR3 DNA: TGTGCCAGCAGTTTAAGGTCTAGCCGCTACGAGCAGTACTTC. This encodes CASSLRSSRYEQYF. The chain couples TRBV27 to TRBJ2-7, with D possibly matching TRBD2 (5 bases). Per the germline V gene, CDR1 is MNHEY and CDR2 is SMNVEV (reference sequence). This CDR3 contains 14 residues. V lost 2 bases, J lost 3 bases, and 11 bases lay in between.

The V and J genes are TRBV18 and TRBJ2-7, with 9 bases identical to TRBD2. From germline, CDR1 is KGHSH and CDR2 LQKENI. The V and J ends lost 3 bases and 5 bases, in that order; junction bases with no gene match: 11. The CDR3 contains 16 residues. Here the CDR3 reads CASSPLGGGTSNEQYF. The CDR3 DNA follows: TGTGCCAGCTCACCCCTGGGCGGGGGGACTAGCAACGAGCAGTACTTC.

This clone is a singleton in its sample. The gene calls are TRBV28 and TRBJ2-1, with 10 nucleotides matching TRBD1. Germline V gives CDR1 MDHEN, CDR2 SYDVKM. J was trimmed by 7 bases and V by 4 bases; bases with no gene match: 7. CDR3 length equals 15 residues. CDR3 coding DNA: TGTGCCAGCAGTTACCTCGGACAGGGGGGGAATGAGCAGTTCTTC. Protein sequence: CASSYLGQGGNEQFF. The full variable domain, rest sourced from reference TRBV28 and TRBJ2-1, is DVKVTQSSRYLVKRTGEKVFLECVQDMDHENMFWYRQDPGLGLRLIYFSYDVKMKEKGDIPEGYSVSREKKERFSLILESASTNQTSMYLCASSYLGQGGNEQFFGPGTRLTVL.

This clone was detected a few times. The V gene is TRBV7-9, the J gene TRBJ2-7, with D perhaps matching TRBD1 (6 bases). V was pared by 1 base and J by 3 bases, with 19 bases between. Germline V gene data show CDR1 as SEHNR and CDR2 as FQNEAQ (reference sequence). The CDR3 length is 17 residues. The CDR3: CASSLGGRLATFYEQYF. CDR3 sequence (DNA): TGTGCCAGCAGCTTAGGGGGGCGGCTAGCTACCTTCTACGAGCAGTACTTC.

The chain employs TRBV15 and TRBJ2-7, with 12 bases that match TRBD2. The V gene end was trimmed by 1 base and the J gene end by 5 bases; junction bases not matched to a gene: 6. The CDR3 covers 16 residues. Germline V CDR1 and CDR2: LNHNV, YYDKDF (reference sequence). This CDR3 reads CATSRGLAGGPDEQYF. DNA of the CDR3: TGTGCCACCAGCAGAGGGCTAGCGGGAGGGCCGGACGAGCAGTACTTC. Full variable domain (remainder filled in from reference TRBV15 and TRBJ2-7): DAMVIQNPRYQVTQFGKPVTLSCSQTLNHNVMYWYQQKSSQAPKLLFHYYDKDFNNEADTPDNFQSRRPNTSFCFLDIRSPGLGDTAMYLCATSRGLAGGPDEQYFGPGTRLTVT.

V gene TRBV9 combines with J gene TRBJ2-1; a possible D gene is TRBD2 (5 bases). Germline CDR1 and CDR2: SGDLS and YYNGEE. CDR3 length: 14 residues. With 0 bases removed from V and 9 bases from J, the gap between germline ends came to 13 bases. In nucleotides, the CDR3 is TGTGCCAGCAGCGTAGCGGGAATTAATAGTGAGCAGTTCTTC. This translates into CASSVAGINSEQFF.

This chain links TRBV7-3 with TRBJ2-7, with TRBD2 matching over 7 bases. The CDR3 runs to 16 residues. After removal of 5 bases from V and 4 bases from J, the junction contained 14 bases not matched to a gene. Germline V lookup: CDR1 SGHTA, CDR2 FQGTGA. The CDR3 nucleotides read TGTGCCAGCAGCCCAACCGGGGGGAGCTTACGTTACGAGCAGTACTTC. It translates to CASSPTGGSLRYEQYF. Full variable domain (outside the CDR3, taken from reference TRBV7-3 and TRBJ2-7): GAGVSQTPSNKVTEKGKYVELRCDPISGHTALYWYRQSLGQGPEFLIYFQGTGAADDSGLPNDRFFAVRPEGSVSTLKIQRTERGDSAVYLCASSPTGGSLRYEQYFGPGTRLTVT.

In nucleotides, the CDR3 is TGCGCCAGCAGCCAAGTGCAGGGGAGCACAGATACGCAGTATTTT. The encoded protein is CASSQVQGSTDTQYF. The chain uses TRBV4-1 and TRBJ2-3, with a tentative D call TRBD1 (6 bases). Trimming pared 1 base from V and 0 bases from J, leaving 8 bases between. The V gene's germline CDR1 is MGHRA and CDR2 YSYEKL. This CDR3 spans 15 amino acids.

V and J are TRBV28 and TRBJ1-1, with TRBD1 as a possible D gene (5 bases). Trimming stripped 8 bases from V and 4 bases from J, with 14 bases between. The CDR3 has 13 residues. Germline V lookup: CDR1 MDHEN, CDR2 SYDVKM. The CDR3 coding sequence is TGTGCCAGCGAACTCGCGGGGGGCACTGAAGCTTTCTTT. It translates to CASELAGGTEAFF.

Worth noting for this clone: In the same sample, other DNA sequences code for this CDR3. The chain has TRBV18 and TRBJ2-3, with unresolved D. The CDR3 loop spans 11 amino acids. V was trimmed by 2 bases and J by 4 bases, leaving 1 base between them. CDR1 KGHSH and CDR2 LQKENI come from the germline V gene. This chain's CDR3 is CASSPADTQYF. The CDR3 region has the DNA TGTGCCAGCTCACCAGCAGATACGCAGTATTTT.

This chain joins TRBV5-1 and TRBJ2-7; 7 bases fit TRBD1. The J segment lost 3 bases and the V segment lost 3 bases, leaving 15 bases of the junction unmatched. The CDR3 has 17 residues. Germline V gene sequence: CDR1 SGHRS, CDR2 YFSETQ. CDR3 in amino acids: CASSSKGGQEIFYEQYF. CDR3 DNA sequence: TGCGCCAGCAGCTCCAAGGGCGGACAGGAGATCTTCTACGAGCAGTACTTC.

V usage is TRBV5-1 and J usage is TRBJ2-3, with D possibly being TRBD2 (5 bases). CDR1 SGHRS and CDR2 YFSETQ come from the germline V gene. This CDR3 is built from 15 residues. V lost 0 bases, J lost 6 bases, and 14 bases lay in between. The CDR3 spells CASSLDQRTADTQYF. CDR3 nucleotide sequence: TGCGCCAGCAGCTTGGACCAGCGGACTGCGGATACGCAGTATTTT.

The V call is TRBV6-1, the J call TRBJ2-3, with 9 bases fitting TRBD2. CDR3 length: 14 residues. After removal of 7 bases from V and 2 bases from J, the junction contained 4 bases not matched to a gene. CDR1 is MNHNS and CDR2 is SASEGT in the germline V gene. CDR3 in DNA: TGTGCCAGCACTGCTAGCGGGACCACAGATACGCAGTATTTT. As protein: CASTASGTTDTQYF.

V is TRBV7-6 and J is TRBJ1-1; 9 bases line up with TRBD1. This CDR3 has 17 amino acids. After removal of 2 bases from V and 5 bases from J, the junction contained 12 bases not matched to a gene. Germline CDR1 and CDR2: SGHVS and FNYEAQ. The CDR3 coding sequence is TGTGCCAGCAGCTTACGATCACAGGGGGCCCCGGGAACTGAAGCTTTCTTT. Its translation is CASSLRSQGAPGTEAFF.

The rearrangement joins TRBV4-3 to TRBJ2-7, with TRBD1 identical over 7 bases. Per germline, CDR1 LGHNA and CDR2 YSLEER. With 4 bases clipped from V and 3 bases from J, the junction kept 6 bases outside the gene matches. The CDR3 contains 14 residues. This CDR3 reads CASSPGTENYEQYF. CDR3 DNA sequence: TGCGCCAGCAGCCCCGGGACAGAAAACTACGAGCAGTACTTC.

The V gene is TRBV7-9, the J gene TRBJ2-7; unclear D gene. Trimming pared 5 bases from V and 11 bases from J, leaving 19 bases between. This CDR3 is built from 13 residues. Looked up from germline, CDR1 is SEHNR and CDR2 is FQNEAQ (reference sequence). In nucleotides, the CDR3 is TGTGCCAGCAGCGCCGGCCGGACCCCGCCGGAGTACTTC. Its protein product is CASSAGRTPPEYF.

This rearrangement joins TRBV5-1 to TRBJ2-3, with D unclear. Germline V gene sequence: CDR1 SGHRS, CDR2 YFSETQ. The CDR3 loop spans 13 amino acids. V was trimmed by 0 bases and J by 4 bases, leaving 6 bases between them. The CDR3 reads CASSLDGADTQYF. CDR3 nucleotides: TGCGCCAGCAGCTTGGACGGCGCAGATACGCAGTATTTT.

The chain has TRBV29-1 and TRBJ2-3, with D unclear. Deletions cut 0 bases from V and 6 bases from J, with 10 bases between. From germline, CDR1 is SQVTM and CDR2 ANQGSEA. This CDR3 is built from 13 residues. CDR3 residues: CSVEDPLMDTQYF. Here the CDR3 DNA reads TGCAGCGTTGAAGACCCTTTGATGGATACGCAGTATTTT.

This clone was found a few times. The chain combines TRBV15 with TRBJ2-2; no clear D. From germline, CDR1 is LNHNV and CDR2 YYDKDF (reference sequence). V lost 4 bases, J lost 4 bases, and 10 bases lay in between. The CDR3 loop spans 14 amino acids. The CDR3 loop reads CATSNRLRTGELFF. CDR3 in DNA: TGTGCCACCAGCAATCGGCTGCGCACCGGGGAGCTGTTTTTT.

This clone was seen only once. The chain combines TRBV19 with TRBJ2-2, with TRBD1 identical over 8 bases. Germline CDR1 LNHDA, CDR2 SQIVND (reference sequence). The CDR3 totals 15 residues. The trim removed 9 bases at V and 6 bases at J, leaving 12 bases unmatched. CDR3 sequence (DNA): TGTGCCAGCAGTCAATACAGGGGGTCTTCCGGGGAGCTGTTTTTT. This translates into CASSQYRGSSGELFF.

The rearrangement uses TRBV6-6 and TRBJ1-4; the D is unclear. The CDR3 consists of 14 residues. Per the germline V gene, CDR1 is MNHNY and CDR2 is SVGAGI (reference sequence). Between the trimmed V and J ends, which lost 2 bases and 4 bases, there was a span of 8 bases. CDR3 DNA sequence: TGTGCCAGCAGTTACACGGGCCTTAATGAAAAACTGTTTTTT. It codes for CASSYTGLNEKLFF.

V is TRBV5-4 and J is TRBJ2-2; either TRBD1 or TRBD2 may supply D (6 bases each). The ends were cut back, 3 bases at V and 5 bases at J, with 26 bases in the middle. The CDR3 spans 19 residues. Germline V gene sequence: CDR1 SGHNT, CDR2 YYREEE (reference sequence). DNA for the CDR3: TGTGCCAGCAGCTCGAGGGGGTCAAGCGGGCTTTCGAGAACCGGGGAGCTGTTTTTT. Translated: CASSSRGSSGLSRTGELFF.

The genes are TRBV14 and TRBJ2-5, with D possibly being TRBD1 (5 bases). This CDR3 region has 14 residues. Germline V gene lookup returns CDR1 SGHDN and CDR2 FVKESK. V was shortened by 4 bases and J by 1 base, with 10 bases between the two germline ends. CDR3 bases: TGTGCCAGCAGCCTGACAGTCGGCCAAGAGACCCAGTACTTC. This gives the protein CASSLTVGQETQYF. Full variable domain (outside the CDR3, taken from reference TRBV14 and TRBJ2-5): EAGVTQFPSHSVIEKGQTVTLRCDPISGHDNLYWYRRVMGKEIKFLLHFVKESKQDESGMPNNRFLAERTGGTYSTLKVQPAELEDSGVYFCASSLTVGQETQYFGPGTRLLVL.

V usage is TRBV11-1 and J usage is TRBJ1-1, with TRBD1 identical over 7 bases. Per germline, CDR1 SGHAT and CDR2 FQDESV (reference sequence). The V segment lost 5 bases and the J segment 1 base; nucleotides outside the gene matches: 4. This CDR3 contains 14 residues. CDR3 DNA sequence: TGTGCCAGCAGCATCGGGACAGCGAACACTGAAGCTTTCTTT. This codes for CASSIGTANTEAFF.

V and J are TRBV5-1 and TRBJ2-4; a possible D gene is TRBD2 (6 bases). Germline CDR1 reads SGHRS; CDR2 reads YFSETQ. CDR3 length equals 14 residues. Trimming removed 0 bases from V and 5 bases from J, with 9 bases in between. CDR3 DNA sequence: TGCGCCAGCAGCTTGGGGGAGGAGGAAAACATTCAGTACTTC. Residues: CASSLGEEENIQYF.